Presented here are 10 T cell receptor beta chains from one specimen sequenced in a study of cytomegalovirus exposure and HLA in healthy donors. Researchers ran the PCR with 60 Vbeta and 13 Jbeta primers. Only in-frame clones appear in the TCRdb table, and some are missing; sequencing was by immunoSEQ multiplex PCR. The table lists 120,000 or so clones, about 74% of them singletons. The sample consisted of PBMCs. Receptors were obtained from a man aged 30 to 45 in good health and CMV-seronegative.

In its sample, this clone was seen a few times. The CDR3 bases are TGTGCCAGCAAGATTGACAGGCTGAATTCACCCCTCCACTTT. Protein sequence: CASKIDRLNSPLHF. The genes are TRBV2 and TRBJ1-6, with D maybe TRBD1 (6 bases). This CDR3 spans 14 amino acids. Trimming took off 7 bases at V and 7 bases at J, with 14 bases between the two ends. The germline V gene has CDR1 SNHLY and CDR2 FYNNEI.

The chain uses TRBV27 and TRBJ1-2; D is possibly TRBD1 (6 bases). CDR1 is MNHEY, CDR2 SMNVEV, per germline (reference sequence). The CDR3 is made up of 13 amino acids. Trimming took 5 bases from V and 5 from J, leaving 12 bases between them. CDR3 sequence reads: CASSRSTGYGYTF. CDR3 DNA sequence: TGTGCCAGCAGTCGCTCAACAGGGTATGGCTACACCTTC.

CDR3 residues: CASQGGGRYYGYTF. The DNA of the CDR3 is TGTGCCTCCCAAGGGGGGGGGAGATACTATGGCTACACCTTC. V usage is TRBV28 and J usage is TRBJ1-2; weak D call: TRBD1 (6 bases). In germline, CDR1 is MDHEN, CDR2 SYDVKM. With 11 bases removed from V and 3 bases from J, the gap between germline ends came to 19 bases. The CDR3 extends over 14 amino acids.

This chain links TRBV27 with TRBJ2-2; maybe TRBD2 (6 bases). Germline CDR1 and CDR2: MNHEY and SMNVEV (reference sequence). This CDR3 region has 14 residues. Trimming cost V 2 bases and J 5 bases, with 9 bases left between them. The CDR3 DNA reads TGTGCCAGCAGTTTACAGGGAGGTACCGGGGAGCTGTTTTTT. The encoded protein is CASSLQGGTGELFF.

The rearrangement links TRBV6-4 to TRBJ2-2, with 8 bases matching TRBD2. Germline V lookup: CDR1 MRHNA, CDR2 SNTAGT. Germline trimming cut 6 bases from V and 5 bases from J; bases unmatched to any gene: 11. CDR3 length: 16 residues. The CDR3 reads CASRTPREGITGELFF. CDR3 nucleotide sequence: TGTGCCAGCAGAACCCCCCGGGAGGGCATAACCGGGGAGCTGTTTTTT.

The CDR3 loop is CASSDPGTVFYEQYF. Here the CDR3 DNA reads TGTGCCAGCAGTGACCCCGGGACAGTATTCTACGAGCAGTACTTC. This chain uses TRBV2 with TRBJ2-7, with 7 bases matching TRBD1. The junction had 8 bases not matched to a gene; V was cut back by 3 bases and J by 3 bases. The V gene's germline CDR1 is SNHLY and CDR2 FYNNEI. The CDR3 covers 15 residues.

This sequence joins TRBV28 and TRBJ1-1; TRBD1 is a possible D gene (5 bases). The CDR3 totals 14 residues. Germline assignment: CDR1 MDHEN and CDR2 SYDVKM. V was pared by 4 bases and J by 10 bases, with 19 bases between. In DNA, the CDR3 is TGTGCCAGCAGTTCCCCTTTCGGGGGGGTGGGAGCTTTCTTT. It codes for CASSSPFGGVGAFF.

V and J are TRBV19 and TRBJ1-2; weak D call: TRBD1 (6 bases). Looked up from germline, CDR1 is LNHDA and CDR2 is SQIVND (reference sequence). The V end was cut by 1 base, the J end by 6 bases, with 21 bases between. This CDR3 is 17 amino acids long. DNA for the CDR3: TGTGCCAGTAGTATAGGAATACAGGGTTTTACGAAGGATGGCTACACCTTC. Translation: CASSIGIQGFTKDGYTF.

The rearrangement links TRBV6-1 to TRBJ2-1, with D perhaps matching TRBD2 (6 bases). Germline V gene sequence: CDR1 MNHNS, CDR2 SASEGT. The CDR3 contains 14 residues. Trimming pared 2 bases from V and 6 bases from J, leaving 11 bases between. CDR3 nucleotide sequence: TGTGCCAGCAGTGAACCCGGGGGAGCCAATGAGCAGTTCTTC. Encoded protein: CASSEPGGANEQFF.

This clone was detected once. The V and J genes are TRBV5-4 and TRBJ1-4; possible D gene TRBD1, 6 bases. V shed 4 bases and J shed 0 bases, with 10 bases lying between them. CDR1 is SGHNT, CDR2 YYREEE, per germline (reference sequence). This CDR3 has 15 amino acids. The chain's CDR3 is CASSEGGTTNEKLFF. CDR3 sequence (DNA): TGTGCCAGCAGCGAAGGGGGAACAACTAATGAAAAACTGTTTTTT.